This T cell receptor (beta chain) stems from a study of cytomegalovirus exposure and HLA in healthy donors. Study-level results: A later analysis linked a missense variant in DCLRE1C to the trimming of TCR beta V and J genes. CMV serostatus alone was available as immune exposure information. Prior analysis indicated that the majority of TCR beta V segments exhibited productivity approximately 87% or approximately 30% of the time. Accurate predictions that matched the HLA-A and HLA-B alleles of most subjects were reportedly made from TCR beta sequences.

PCR used 60 Vbeta primers and 13 Jbeta primers. Using immunoSEQ multiplex PCR, the repertoire was profiled, and TCRdb retains in-frame clones only, with some absent. The sample lists around 75,000 clones, roughly 74% occurring once. V gave up 5 bases and J gave up 5 bases, with 19 bases separating them. The CDR3 runs 16 residues. Per the germline V gene, CDR1 is SEHNR and CDR2 is FQNEAQ (reference sequence). Concerning this clone: Its antigen remains unknown.

The TCR was taken from a man aged 35-49 years in good health and CMV-seronegative. The rearrangement uses TRBV7-9 and TRBJ2-1, with D perhaps matching TRBD2 (6 bases). The sample consisted of PBMCs. CDR3 sequence: CASSRRPPGRNNEQFF. CDR3 bases: TGTGCCAGCAGCCGGCGGCCTCCAGGGAGGAACAATGAGCAGTTCTTC.